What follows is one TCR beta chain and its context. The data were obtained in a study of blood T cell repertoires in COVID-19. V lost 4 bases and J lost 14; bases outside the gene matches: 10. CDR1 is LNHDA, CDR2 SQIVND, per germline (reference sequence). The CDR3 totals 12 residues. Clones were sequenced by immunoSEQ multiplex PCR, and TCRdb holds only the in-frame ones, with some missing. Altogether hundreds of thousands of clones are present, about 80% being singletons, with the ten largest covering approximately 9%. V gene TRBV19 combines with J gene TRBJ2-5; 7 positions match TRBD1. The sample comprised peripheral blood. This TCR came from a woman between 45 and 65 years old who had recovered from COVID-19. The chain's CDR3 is CASSTPGTALYF. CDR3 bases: TGTGCCAGTAGTACCCCCGGGACAGCACTCTACTTC.